The source of this T cell receptor beta chain is a study of beta chain features in type 1 diabetes. Study-level results: Equally in patients and controls, shorter templates might have been favored by PCR. Moderate yet significant TCRB CDR3 shortening was seen in Type 1 diabetes patients in all four CD4+ subsets.

Every donor provided one heparinised blood draw, which averaged about 120 mL. By way of CD45RO/CCR7/CD25/CD127/CD95/CD27, the CD4+ regulatory, stem cell-like memory, central memory and naive cells were sorted. The investigators reverse transcribed all of the isolated RNA, so they sequenced expressed TCRB transcripts. This table comes from immunoSEQ multiplex PCR, and its TCRdb copy is limited to in-frame clones, with some not included. The repertoire has 200,000 to 250,000 clones, over 7.5% of them found once; the top ten carry about 0.037%. Points on this clone: Its antigen is as yet unknown.

Per germline, CDR1 SGHNT and CDR2 YYREEE (reference sequence). V lost 4 bases, J lost 5 bases, and 6 bases stayed unmatched. The CDR3 loop spans 13 amino acids. The chain links TRBV5-4 to TRBJ2-7; 7 nucleotides match TRBD1. Source material: naive CD4+ T cells from blood. The clonotype originates from a woman aged 18-30 years in good health. CDR3 coding DNA: TGTGCCAGCAGCATACAGGGGTCCGACGAGCAGTACTTC. It specifies CASSIQGSDEQYF.